This is a list of T cell receptor beta chains from one sample in a study of T cell changes during pregnancy in multiple sclerosis. The table came from immunoSEQ multiplex PCR; TCRdb's copy has only in-frame clones and leaves some out. Seen here are about 80,000 clones, about 95% observed once, and the top ten hold 2.5%. The specimen was peripheral blood, collected in the third trimester of pregnancy. The receptor set was obtained from a female donor with multiple sclerosis, enrolled in a pregnancy study. Each CDR3 is given with its conserved first and last residue. Each record gives: V gene, CDR3 protein.

TRBV15 CATSRDGGDLHTDTQYF
TRBV2 CASSTGVSGNTIYF
TRBV9 CASSVGEGQGTYGYTF
TRBV9 CASSVDLSDTQYF
TRBV5-6 CASSFLTGSGYTF
TRBV7-9 CASRRTDNEQFF
TRBV4-1 CASSQEPVLTDTQYF
TRBV19 CASSIGGASGYTF
TRBV9 CASSVTAGSGANVLTF
TRBV2 CASTQTANQPQHF
TRBV5-1 CASSPGLQGNTIYF
TRBV19 CASSIVRNTEAFF
TRBV6-5 CASSPRTGEKQYF
TRBV10-3 CAIRGQGLENYEQYF
TRBV9 CASSTYRDYNTEAFF
TRBV16 CASSQSGTPRETQYF
TRBV6-5 CASSYSGGGSYNEQFF
TRBV27 CASSLLHPNQPQHF
TRBV19 CASKPGAGNQPQHF
TRBV5-1 CASSLTPKSGETQYF
TRBV7-7 CASSPRPPLAGGPGELFF
TRBV6-1 CASSGRWRGNQPQHF
TRBV5-5 CASSLRQGGDYNEQFF
TRBV5-5 CASTSQRTGGRETQYF
TRBV18 CASSPRTGTNTEAFF
TRBV25-1 CASSELQGSGSPLHF
TRBV7-9 CASSSLAGLSYNEQFF
TRBV4-2 CASSATGTFTEAFF
TRBV2 CASTGTSAGELFF
TRBV25-1 CASRDRARWDTEAFF
TRBV29-1 CSAADGYTF
TRBV13 CASSRYSRMGARWDTEAFF
TRBV30 CAWNTGTYNSPLHF
TRBV7-2 CASSRTGQSNTEAFF
TRBV30 CAWNTVTGELFF
TRBV7-9 CASSPRTGDLTDTQYF
TRBV19 CASRLPDSQNEKLFF